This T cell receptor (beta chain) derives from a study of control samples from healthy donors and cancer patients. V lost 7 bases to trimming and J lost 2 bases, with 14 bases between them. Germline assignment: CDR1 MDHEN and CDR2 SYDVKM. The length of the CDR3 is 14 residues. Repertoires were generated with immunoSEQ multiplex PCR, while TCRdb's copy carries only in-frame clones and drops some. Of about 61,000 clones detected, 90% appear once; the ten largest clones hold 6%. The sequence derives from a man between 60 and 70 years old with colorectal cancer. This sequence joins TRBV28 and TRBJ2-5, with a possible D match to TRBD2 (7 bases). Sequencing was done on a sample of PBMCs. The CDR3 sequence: CASTIGGAQETQYF. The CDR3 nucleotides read TGTGCCAGCACAATAGGGGGGGCGCAAGAGACCCAGTACTTC.